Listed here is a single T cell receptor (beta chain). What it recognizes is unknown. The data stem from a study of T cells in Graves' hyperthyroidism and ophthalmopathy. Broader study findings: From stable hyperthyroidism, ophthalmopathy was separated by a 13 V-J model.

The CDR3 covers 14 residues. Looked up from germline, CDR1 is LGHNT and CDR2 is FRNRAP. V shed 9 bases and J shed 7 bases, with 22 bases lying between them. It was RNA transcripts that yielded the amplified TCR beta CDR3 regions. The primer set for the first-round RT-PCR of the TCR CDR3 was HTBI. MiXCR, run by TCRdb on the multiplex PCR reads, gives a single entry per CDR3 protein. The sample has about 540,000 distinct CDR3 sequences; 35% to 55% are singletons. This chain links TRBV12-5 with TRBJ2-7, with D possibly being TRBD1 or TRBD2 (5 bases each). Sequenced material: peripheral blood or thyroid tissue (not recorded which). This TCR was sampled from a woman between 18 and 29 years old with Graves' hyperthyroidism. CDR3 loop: CARSGDPGREEQYF. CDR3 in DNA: TGTGCTAGATCCGGGGACCCGGGGAGAGAGGAGCAGTACTTC.